These T cell receptor beta chains were read from a single sample in a study of cytomegalovirus exposure and HLA in healthy donors. Here immunoSEQ multiplex PCR was the method, and the copy in TCRdb shows in-frame clones only, minus some. Of 140,000 to 150,000 clones listed, around 80% are singletons. The sample was PBMCs. The receptors originated from a man in his forties in good health and CMV-seropositive. CDR3s include the opening cysteine and the closing phenylalanine or tryptophan. The D gene is left open where the match is weak. Some rows have no size entry. The others give once, few or many, or a class for an expanded clone.

d_gene: .
abundance: .
v_gene: TRBV18
j_gene: TRBJ1-2
CDR3nt: TGTGCCAGCTCACCGCTTAGGGGATGGAGTGACTATGGCTACACCTTC
CDR3aa: CASSPLRGWSDYGYTF

d_gene: .
abundance: .
v_gene: TRBV15
j_gene: TRBJ1-4
CDR3nt: TGTGCCACCAGCAGAGATCCCAGGGAGGGAAAACTGTTTTTT
CDR3aa: CATSRDPREGKLFF

d_gene: .
abundance: .
v_gene: TRBV15
j_gene: TRBJ2-3
CDR3nt: TGTGCCACCAGCAGATATCGACTATTCACAGATACGCAGTATTTT
CDR3aa: CATSRYRLFTDTQYF

d_gene: TRBD1
abundance: .
v_gene: TRBV5-1
j_gene: TRBJ1-1
CDR3nt: TGCGCCAGCAGCTTGACACAGGGGACCGGCACTGAAGCTTTCTTT
CDR3aa: CASSLTQGTGTEAFF

d_gene: .
abundance: .
v_gene: TRBV4-1
j_gene: TRBJ2-1
CDR3nt: TGCGCCAGCAGCCCGAGAGAAGCCGGGATCCCTTACAATGAGCAGTTCTTC
CDR3aa: CASSPREAGIPYNEQFF

d_gene: TRBD2
abundance: .
v_gene: TRBV4-3
j_gene: TRBJ2-1
CDR3nt: TGCGCCAGCAGCCAAGAGGGGCAAAGACTAGCGGCCAATGAGCAGTTCTTC
CDR3aa: CASSQEGQRLAANEQFF

d_gene: .
abundance: .
v_gene: TRBV27
j_gene: TRBJ2-1
CDR3nt: TGTGCCAGCCTTTCCCTCTCCTACAATGAGCAGTTCTTC
CDR3aa: CASLSLSYNEQFF

d_gene: .
abundance: .
v_gene: TRBV29-1
j_gene: TRBJ2-5
CDR3nt: TGCAGCGTTGAAGGGGCGGGATCTACAGAGACCCAGTACTTC
CDR3aa: CSVEGAGSTETQYF

d_gene: .
abundance: .
v_gene: TRBV25-1
j_gene: TRBJ2-5
CDR3nt: TGTGCCAGCAGAAGCCTGGGCCAAGGCGGGGAGACCCAGTACTTC
CDR3aa: CASRSLGQGGETQYF

d_gene: TRBD1
abundance: .
v_gene: TRBV7-9
j_gene: TRBJ2-7
CDR3nt: TGTGCCAGCAGCTTTCAACAGGGGGCCCCCTACGAGCAGTACTTC
CDR3aa: CASSFQQGAPYEQYF

d_gene: TRBD2
abundance: .
v_gene: TRBV23-1
j_gene: TRBJ2-2
CDR3nt: TGCGCCAGCGACCTCCTAGCGGGAGGTGACACCGGGGAGCTGTTTTTT
CDR3aa: CASDLLAGGDTGELFF

d_gene: .
abundance: .
v_gene: TRBV7-2
j_gene: TRBJ1-5
CDR3nt: TGTGCCAGCAGCCCAGGGTCTACAGAACTTGGGCCCCAGCATTTT
CDR3aa: CASSPGSTELGPQHF

d_gene: .
abundance: .
v_gene: TRBV28
j_gene: TRBJ1-2
CDR3nt: TGTGCCAGCAGTTCTCAGGGGTATAAGGGCTACACCTTC
CDR3aa: CASSSQGYKGYTF

d_gene: TRBD2
abundance: .
v_gene: TRBV19
j_gene: TRBJ2-1
CDR3nt: TGTGCCAGTAGTATAGAGCCGGGAGGGGGGTACTACAATGAGCAGTTCTTC
CDR3aa: CASSIEPGGGYYNEQFF

d_gene: .
abundance: .
v_gene: TRBV30
j_gene: TRBJ1-3
CDR3nt: TGTGCCTGGAGTGTTGGGGGGTCTGGAAACACCATATATTTT
CDR3aa: CAWSVGGSGNTIYF

d_gene: TRBD2
abundance: .
v_gene: TRBV18
j_gene: TRBJ2-1
CDR3nt: TGTGCCAGCTCACCACTAGCGGGTTCCTACAATGAGCAGTTCTTC
CDR3aa: CASSPLAGSYNEQFF

d_gene: .
abundance: .
v_gene: TRBV18
j_gene: TRBJ2-7
CDR3nt: TGTGCCAGCTCACCAGGGAGGTCATCCTACGAGCAGTACTTC
CDR3aa: CASSPGRSSYEQYF

d_gene: .
abundance: few
v_gene: TRBV28
j_gene: TRBJ1-1
CDR3nt: TGTGCCAGCAGTTTGGCAGGGCTCATTATAACTGAAGCTTTCTTT
CDR3aa: CASSLAGLIITEAFF

d_gene: .
abundance: once
v_gene: TRBV21-1
j_gene: TRBJ1-6
CDR3nt: TGTGCCAGCAGCTTCCGGGACAGGGAGCATTCACCCCTCCACTTT
CDR3aa: CASSFRDREHSPLHF

d_gene: .
abundance: .
v_gene: TRBV5-1
j_gene: TRBJ2-1
CDR3nt: TGCGCCAGCAGCTTTCTGAGGGTAGGTGAGCAGTTCTTC
CDR3aa: CASSFLRVGEQFF

d_gene: .
abundance: .
v_gene: TRBV19
j_gene: TRBJ2-1
CDR3nt: TGTGCCAGTAGAAAGGACAGCTCCTACAATGAGCAGTTCTTC
CDR3aa: CASRKDSSYNEQFF

d_gene: .
abundance: .
v_gene: TRBV4-1
j_gene: TRBJ1-2
CDR3nt: TGCGCCAGCAGCCGCGTGAACAGGGCCGACTATGGCTACACCTTC
CDR3aa: CASSRVNRADYGYTF

d_gene: .
abundance: .
v_gene: TRBV9
j_gene: TRBJ2-2
CDR3nt: TGTGCCAGCAGCGTTGGGAGCTGGAACACCGGGGAGCTGTTTTTT
CDR3aa: CASSVGSWNTGELFF

d_gene: .
abundance: .
v_gene: TRBV27
j_gene: TRBJ1-2
CDR3nt: TGTGCCAGCAGTTTAGGGCGCCCGGGAGGGAACGGCTACACCTTC
CDR3aa: CASSLGRPGGNGYTF

d_gene: TRBD2
abundance: .
v_gene: TRBV7-2
j_gene: TRBJ2-2
CDR3nt: TGTGCCAGCAGCTTCTATAGCGGGAGTACCGGGGAGCTGTTTTTT
CDR3aa: CASSFYSGSTGELFF

d_gene: TRBD2
abundance: .
v_gene: TRBV12-5
j_gene: TRBJ2-7
CDR3nt: TGTGCTAGTGGTTTGATGATAGCGGGAGAAGGCGAGCAGTACTTC
CDR3aa: CASGLMIAGEGEQYF

d_gene: TRBD2
abundance: .
v_gene: TRBV10-1
j_gene: TRBJ2-3
CDR3nt: TGCGCCAGCAGTGGGGAAGCGGGAGGACGCACAGATACGCAGTATTTT
CDR3aa: CASSGEAGGRTDTQYF

d_gene: .
abundance: .
v_gene: TRBV5-1
j_gene: TRBJ2-5
CDR3nt: TGCGCCAGCAGCAAGGGGGAAGAGACCCAGTACTTC
CDR3aa: CASSKGEETQYF

d_gene: TRBD2
abundance: .
v_gene: TRBV4-2
j_gene: TRBJ2-7
CDR3nt: TGTGCCAGCAGCCAAGATAAATCCGGGGGGGACGAGCAGTACTTC
CDR3aa: CASSQDKSGGDEQYF

d_gene: .
abundance: medium-sized
v_gene: TRBV11-2
j_gene: TRBJ2-1
CDR3nt: TGTGCCAGCAGCCCACCGGGGTATGAGCAGTTCTTC
CDR3aa: CASSPPGYEQFF

d_gene: TRBD2
abundance: .
v_gene: TRBV2
j_gene: TRBJ2-3
CDR3nt: TGTGCCAGCAGTCTAGCGGGACTAGGTGCAGATACGCAGTATTTT
CDR3aa: CASSLAGLGADTQYF

d_gene: .
abundance: .
v_gene: TRBV6-5
j_gene: TRBJ1-1
CDR3nt: TGTGCCAGCAGTTATAGACGGTATGGTCGGGACACTGAAGCTTTCTTT
CDR3aa: CASSYRRYGRDTEAFF

d_gene: .
abundance: .
v_gene: TRBV7-3
j_gene: TRBJ2-2
CDR3nt: TGTGCCAGCAGCCCAGGGAGGACCGGGGAGCTGTTTTTT
CDR3aa: CASSPGRTGELFF

d_gene: .
abundance: .
v_gene: TRBV7-4
j_gene: TRBJ1-6
CDR3nt: TGTGCCAGCAGCTTAGGACTAGGTTACGGGTCACCCTATAATTCACCCCTCCACTTT
CDR3aa: CASSLGLGYGSPYNSPLHF

d_gene: .
abundance: .
v_gene: TRBV19
j_gene: TRBJ1-5
CDR3nt: TGTGCCAGTAGTATAGTTCCAGGGAAGAGCAATCAGCCCCAGCATTTT
CDR3aa: CASSIVPGKSNQPQHF

d_gene: TRBD2
abundance: .
v_gene: TRBV15
j_gene: TRBJ2-1
CDR3nt: TGTGCCACCAGCAGAGATGGGGGACTAGCGGGATCTGGTGAGCAGTTCTTC
CDR3aa: CATSRDGGLAGSGEQFF

d_gene: TRBD2
abundance: once
v_gene: TRBV7-2
j_gene: TRBJ2-7
CDR3nt: TGTGCCAGCAGCCCGGGACTAGCCTCCTACGAGCAGTACTTC
CDR3aa: CASSPGLASYEQYF

d_gene: .
abundance: .
v_gene: TRBV5-4
j_gene: TRBJ2-7
CDR3nt: TGTGCCAGCAGCTTGCAGGGTACCTCCTACGAGCAGTACTTC
CDR3aa: CASSLQGTSYEQYF

d_gene: .
abundance: .
v_gene: TRBV28
j_gene: TRBJ2-2
CDR3nt: TGTGCCAGCAGATCTCTAGCGACCACCGGGGAGCTGTTTTTT
CDR3aa: CASRSLATTGELFF

d_gene: TRBD1
abundance: once
v_gene: TRBV7-2
j_gene: TRBJ2-7
CDR3nt: TGTGCCAGCAGCTGGACCGGGACAGGTTCCTACGAGCAGTACTTC
CDR3aa: CASSWTGTGSYEQYF

d_gene: .
abundance: .
v_gene: TRBV27
j_gene: TRBJ2-7
CDR3nt: TGTGCCAGCAGTTTATTGGGTCTAGCGAAATACGAGCAGTACTTC
CDR3aa: CASSLLGLAKYEQYF

d_gene: TRBD2
abundance: .
v_gene: TRBV28
j_gene: TRBJ2-3
CDR3nt: TGTGCCAGCAGTTTAAGGACTAGCGCATCTAGCACAGATACGCAGTATTTT
CDR3aa: CASSLRTSASSTDTQYF

d_gene: .
abundance: once
v_gene: TRBV7-9
j_gene: TRBJ1-5
CDR3nt: TGTGCCAGCAGCCCCCCTCTCCCCAGGGGCGATCAGCCCCAGCATTTT
CDR3aa: CASSPPLPRGDQPQHF

d_gene: TRBD2
abundance: .
v_gene: TRBV7-9
j_gene: TRBJ2-5
CDR3nt: TGTGCCAGCAGCTTGGGGGGGACGAGGCGGCAGTACTTC
CDR3aa: CASSLGGTRRQYF

d_gene: .
abundance: .
v_gene: TRBV21-1
j_gene: TRBJ2-4
CDR3nt: TGTGCCAGCAGCAAAGGTGGCGGCGTAGCCAAAAACATTCAGTACTTC
CDR3aa: CASSKGGGVAKNIQYF

d_gene: .
abundance: .
v_gene: TRBV27
j_gene: TRBJ2-2
CDR3nt: TGTGCCAGCAGTCCTAGGGACACCACCGGGGAGCTGTTTTTT
CDR3aa: CASSPRDTTGELFF

d_gene: .
abundance: .
v_gene: TRBV29-1
j_gene: TRBJ1-1
CDR3nt: TGCAGCGCGTGCCCCTCGGGGAACACTGAAGCTTTCTTT
CDR3aa: CSACPSGNTEAFF

d_gene: TRBD2
abundance: .
v_gene: TRBV29-1
j_gene: TRBJ2-1
CDR3nt: TGCAGCGGGATATCGGGACTAATCAATGAGCAGTTCTTC
CDR3aa: CSGISGLINEQFF

d_gene: TRBD1
abundance: .
v_gene: TRBV7-2
j_gene: TRBJ2-5
CDR3nt: TGTGCCAGCAGCTTACACGGGACAGTGCCTCTGCAGTACTTC
CDR3aa: CASSLHGTVPLQYF

d_gene: .
abundance: many
v_gene: TRBV5-4
j_gene: TRBJ2-1
CDR3nt: TGTGCCAGCAGCTGGCACTACAATGAGCAGTTCTTC
CDR3aa: CASSWHYNEQFF